Listed below are T cell receptor beta chains from one sample, sequenced in a study of T cell responses to AZD1222 COVID-19 vaccine. Produced via immunoSEQ multiplex PCR; TCRdb's table is partial and in-frame only. The sample has 50,000 to 70,000 clones; less than 90% are singletons. The specimen was peripheral blood, collected 28 days after the second AZD1222 dose. Source of these receptors: an adult who received the AZD1222 COVID-19 vaccine. The CDR3 runs from the conserved cysteine through the conserved F or W. The D gene is left open where the match is weak. The size entry is marked missing in some rows and otherwise reads once, few, many or a size class.

CDR3 length | J gene | V gene | D gene | clone size | CDR3 DNA | CDR3 protein
15 | TRBJ2-1 | TRBV5-8 | NA | NA | TGTGCCAGCAGCTTTTTTCGCAGCTCCTACAATGAGCAGTTCTTC | CASSFFRSSYNEQFF
16 | TRBJ2-3 | TRBV5-1 | TRBD2 | NA | TGCGCCAGCAGCGCTACCCCGGGACTAGGGTCAGATACGCAGTATTTT | CASSATPGLGSDTQYF
16 | TRBJ2-7 | TRBV4-2 | TRBD2 | NA | TGTGCCAGCAGCCTTGGGGGACTAGCGGGATCTTACGAGCAGTACTTC | CASSLGGLAGSYEQYF
14 | TRBJ1-6 | TRBV7-8 | NA | NA | TGTGCCAGCAGCTTTGGGCAGGGGTATTCACCCCTCCACTTT | CASSFGQGYSPLHF
16 | TRBJ2-6 | TRBV2 | TRBD1 | NA | TGTGCCTCCCTTCGGGACAGGGCCTCTGGGGCCAACGTCCTGACTTTC | CASLRDRASGANVLTF
12 | TRBJ1-3 | TRBV5-5 | NA | NA | TGTGCCAGCAGATTGGATGGAAACACCATATATTTT | CASRLDGNTIYF
15 | TRBJ2-1 | TRBV2 | TRBD2 | NA | TGTGCCAGCAGTCGAGCGGGAGGGTCCTACAATGAGCAGTTCTTC | CASSRAGGSYNEQFF
17 | TRBJ2-2 | TRBV7-3 | TRBD1 | NA | TGTGCCAGCAGCTTATGGGCGGGACAGGGGAACACCGGGGAGCTGTTTTTT | CASSLWAGQGNTGELFF
15 | TRBJ1-5 | TRBV28 | NA | NA | TGTGCCAGCAGTTTTCTAGGGACTAGCAATCAGCCCCAGCATTTT | CASSFLGTSNQPQHF
14 | TRBJ1-4 | TRBV6-5 | NA | few | TGTGCCAGCAGTATGGGGCCTAGAAATGAAAAACTGTTTTTT | CASSMGPRNEKLFF
13 | TRBJ1-1 | TRBV18 | NA | NA | TGTGCCAGCTCACCAGCGCAGAACACTGAAGCTTTCTTT | CASSPAQNTEAFF
13 | TRBJ1-2 | TRBV2 | TRBD1 | NA | TGTGCCGCCGGGGGGACAGGGTCCTATGGCTACACCTTC | CAAGGTGSYGYTF
15 | TRBJ1-5 | TRBV27 | TRBD1 | NA | TGTGCCACCGGGAACGACAGGGATGGCAATCAGCCCCAGCATTTT | CATGNDRDGNQPQHF
13 | TRBJ1-3 | TRBV9 | NA | NA | TGTGCCAGCAGTCAGAGCTCTGGAAACACCATATATTTT | CASSQSSGNTIYF
13 | TRBJ2-7 | TRBV28 | TRBD2 | NA | TGTGCCAGCAATCTAGGGACTAGGGCCGAGCAGTACTTC | CASNLGTRAEQYF
14 | TRBJ2-7 | TRBV29-1 | NA | NA | TGCAGCGTTGAGGGGCAGGGTGGCTCCTACGAGCAGTACTTC | CSVEGQGGSYEQYF
16 | TRBJ2-3 | TRBV7-2 | TRBD1 | NA | TGTGCCAGCAGAAAACAGCCGGGACAGGGCACAGATACGCAGTATTTT | CASRKQPGQGTDTQYF